This T cell receptor (beta chain) originates from a study of response to subunit inactivated influenza vaccine. CDR1 is SGHRS and CDR2 is YFSETQ in the germline V gene. The CDR3 contains 16 residues. V lost 4 bases to trimming and J lost 1 base, with 12 bases between them. This clonotype has just a few counts. TCRdb itself ran the RT-PCR reads through MiXCR, one entry per CDR3 protein. The table lists just under 550,000 distinct CDR3 sequences, less than 25% of them singletons. This same sample was also part of a study on T cells expressing NK-cell markers. In that study: Scientists made TCR beta cDNA using 5'RACE template switching with UMIs.

The specimen comprised CD4+ T cells sorted from PBMCs, sampled 12 days after vaccination. The sequence was obtained from a man aged 45-65 years who received an inactivated influenza vaccine. The chain combines TRBV5-1 with TRBJ2-6; D is undetermined. Written as DNA, the CDR3 is TGCGCCAGCAGCCGATCGGTGGTTTCTGGGGCCAACGTCCTGACTTTC. The encoded protein is CASSRSVVSGANVLTF.